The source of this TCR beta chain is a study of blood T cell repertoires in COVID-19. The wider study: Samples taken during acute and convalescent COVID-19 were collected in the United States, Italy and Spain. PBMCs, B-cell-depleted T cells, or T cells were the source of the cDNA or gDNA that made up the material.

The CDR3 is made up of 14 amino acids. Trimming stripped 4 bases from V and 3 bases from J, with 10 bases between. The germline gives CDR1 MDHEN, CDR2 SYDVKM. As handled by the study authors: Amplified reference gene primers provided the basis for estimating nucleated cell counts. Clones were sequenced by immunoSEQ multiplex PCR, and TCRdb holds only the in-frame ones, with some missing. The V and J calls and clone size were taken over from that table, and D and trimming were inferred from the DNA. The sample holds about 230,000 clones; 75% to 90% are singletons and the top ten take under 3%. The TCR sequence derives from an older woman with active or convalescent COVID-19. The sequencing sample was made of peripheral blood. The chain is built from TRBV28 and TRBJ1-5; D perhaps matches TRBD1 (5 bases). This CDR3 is CASSSTVINQPQHF. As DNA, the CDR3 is TGTGCCAGCAGTTCGACAGTGATCAATCAGCCCCAGCATTTT.